The table lists the clone carrying this T cell receptor (beta chain) with many counts. Its specificity is unknown. The data were taken from a study of T cell clonality in common variable immunodeficiency. Regarding the study as a whole: Common variable immunodeficiency TCR beta sequences reportedly had fewer deletions and N-nucleotide insertions. Repertoire-complication correlations in CVID were limited by patient heterogeneity.

Data came from immunoSEQ multiplex PCR; TCRdb stores just in-frame clones and leaves some out. The sample holds 30,000 to 40,000 clones, and no clone turns up only once. Both groups were predominantly of Caucasian heritage. Each donor provided roughly 4.5 to 9 ml of heparinized whole blood. Sequencing used peripheral blood mononuclear cells. This TCR was recovered from a person aged 18 to 70 in good health.

The CDR3 sequence: CASSLVQADSPLHF. Incomplete CDR3 DNA: TGTGCCAGCAGTTTGGTCCAGGCCGATTCACCC. The rearrangement uses TRBV28 and TRBJ1-6; no reliable D call. The read finishes 3 residues shy of the CDR3 end, and the germline J gene is used to complete it. V gave up 3 bases and J gave up 8 bases, with 11 bases separating them. Germline V lookup: CDR1 MDHEN, CDR2 SYDVKM. This CDR3 has 14 amino acids.